What follows are 30 T cell receptor beta chains derived from one specimen sequenced in a study of shared clonotypes between healthy human individuals. The protocol was immunoSEQ multiplex PCR, while the TCRdb copy is restricted to in-frame clones and leaves out a portion. This table has about 2.4 million clones, 93% appearing once. The material sequenced was naive CD4+ T cells from PBMCs. Subset specified: CD45RA+ positively selected. These receptors all stem from a man younger than 30 in good health. Some clones in this sample may be carry-over from other donors' samples.

The chain uses TRBV9 and TRBJ2-6; D call uncertain. The CDR3 has 15 residues. V shed 3 bases and J shed 3 bases, with 10 bases lying between them. Looked up from germline, CDR1 is SGDLS and CDR2 is YYNGEE. The CDR3 spells CASSGMRGGANVLTF. The CDR3 nucleotides read TGTGCCAGCAGCGGGATGCGTGGTGGGGCCAACGTCCTGACTTTC.

The rearrangement joins TRBV7-9 to TRBJ1-2, with D hard to call. The CDR3 runs to 13 residues. Trimming cost V 7 bases and J 4 bases, with 13 bases left between them. Germline loops: CDR1 SEHNR, CDR2 FQNEAQ (reference sequence). The CDR3 nucleotides are TGTGCCAGCACCACCGGGGTGCTCTATGGCTACACCTTC. It yields the protein CASTTGVLYGYTF.

The V gene is TRBV27, the J gene TRBJ1-1; TRBD1 matches at 7 bases. V lost 6 bases, J lost 0 bases, and 7 bases stayed unmatched. Germline values: CDR1 MNHEY, CDR2 SMNVEV (reference sequence). The CDR3 runs 15 residues. CDR3 amino acids: CASSPYGTVNTEAFF. The CDR3 DNA reads TGTGCCAGCAGCCCCTACGGGACAGTGAACACTGAAGCTTTCTTT.

Remarks on this clone: Distinct nucleotide sequences in the sample also encode this CDR3. The chain is built from TRBV29-1 and TRBJ2-3, with D possibly being TRBD1 (5 bases). Germline assignment: CDR1 SQVTM and CDR2 ANQGSEA. V was pared by 6 bases and J by 1 base, with 8 bases between. This CDR3 has 12 amino acids. As DNA, the CDR3 is TGCAGCGTAGGGGCTGGCACAGATACGCAGTATTTT. Its translation is CSVGAGTDTQYF.

The genes are TRBV7-9 and TRBJ1-1, with D unclear. The CDR3 is made up of 13 amino acids. Germline V gene sequence: CDR1 SEHNR, CDR2 FQNEAQ (reference sequence). V dropped 5 bases and J dropped 1 base, with 8 bases sitting between them. This CDR3 reads CASSPRPNTEAFF. The CDR3 region has the DNA TGTGCCAGCAGCCCGAGGCCGAACACTGAAGCTTTCTTT.

This clone appeared a single time. The V and J genes are TRBV6-1 and TRBJ2-7, with 11 bases identical to TRBD1. The CDR3 runs 15 residues. Germline trimming cut 6 bases from V and 5 bases from J; bases unmatched to any gene: 9. The germline V gene has CDR1 MNHNS and CDR2 SASEGT. The chain's CDR3 is CASSDGQGAFHEQYF. CDR3 DNA sequence: TGTGCCAGCAGCGACGGACAGGGGGCCTTCCACGAGCAGTACTTC.

The J gene is TRBJ2-5, the V gene TRBV30; D might be TRBD2 (6 bases). The V gene's germline CDR1 is GTSNPN and CDR2 SVGIG (reference sequence). This CDR3 region has 13 residues. V was trimmed by 1 base and J by 1 base, leaving 7 bases between them. The CDR3 DNA is TGTGCCTGGAGTGGGACTATCCAAGAGACCCAGTACTTC. It is translated as CAWSGTIQETQYF.

A remark on this clone: Other DNA sequences in this specimen translate into the identical CDR3. The J gene is TRBJ2-7, the V gene TRBV10-3; no definite D call. The CDR3 extends over 13 amino acids. CDR1 and CDR2 from the germline V gene are ENHRY and SYGVKD. The germline V and J ends were trimmed by 3 bases and 2 bases, with 8 bases remaining between them. The CDR3 is CAISEGQPYEQYF. In nucleotides, the CDR3 is TGTGCCATCAGTGAAGGCCAGCCCTACGAGCAGTACTTC.

The chain links TRBV5-1 to TRBJ2-1; 14 bases are a match to TRBD2. The CDR3 is 16 residues long. The trim removed 3 bases at V and 4 bases at J, leaving 3 bases unmatched. Germline lookup yields CDR1 SGHRS and CDR2 YFSETQ. In DNA form, the CDR3 reads TGCGCCAGCAGCTGGGGACTAGCGGGGGAATACAATGAGCAGTTCTTC. Translating gives CASSWGLAGEYNEQFF.

Of note for this clone: The sample contains more than one DNA sequence encoding this CDR3. CDR3 in DNA: TGTGCCAGCAGTTACTCGGGGACTAGCGGCTCCTACGAGCAGTACTTC. Its protein product is CASSYSGTSGSYEQYF. The chain joins TRBV6-5 to TRBJ2-7; 11 bases align to TRBD2. CDR1 and CDR2 from the germline V gene are MNHEY and SVGAGI. J gave up 0 bases and V 0 bases, and 1 base lay outside the gene matches. The CDR3 contains 16 residues.

The gene calls are TRBV28 and TRBJ2-2; D gene ambiguous. The V and J ends lost 6 bases and 0 bases respectively, with 8 bases between them. The CDR3 sequence is 14 residues long. The germline CDR1 and CDR2 sequences are MDHEN and SYDVKM. CDR3 sequence: CASRRSANTGELFF. The CDR3 DNA reads as TGTGCCAGCAGAAGATCCGCGAACACCGGGGAGCTGTTTTTT.

J is TRBJ2-3 and V is TRBV5-1, with D tentatively TRBD1 (5 bases). This CDR3 contains 15 residues. Germline loops: CDR1 SGHRS, CDR2 YFSETQ. V lost 0 bases and J lost 6, with 14 bases in between. The CDR3 here is CASSLAFQGVDTQYF. The CDR3 DNA sequence: TGCGCCAGCAGCTTGGCATTCCAGGGTGTGGATACGCAGTATTTT.

This chain uses TRBV7-9 with TRBJ2-1; 14 positions match TRBD2. The germline CDR1 and CDR2 sequences are SEHNR and FQNEAQ (reference sequence). J gave up 5 bases and V 5 bases, and 2 bases lay outside the gene matches. The CDR3 is 15 residues long. In DNA form, the CDR3 reads TGTGCCAGCAGCCAGGGACTAGCGGGAGACAATGAGCAGTTCTTC. Its translation is CASSQGLAGDNEQFF.

The chain has TRBV13 and TRBJ2-7, with D perhaps TRBD1 or TRBD2 (5 bases each). With 0 bases removed from V and 5 bases from J, the gap between germline ends came to 8 bases. Germline values: CDR1 PRHDT, CDR2 FYEKMQ (reference sequence). There are 13 residues in the CDR3. CDR3 residues: CASSLGLGDEQYF. CDR3 DNA: TGTGCCAGCAGCTTAGGCCTGGGGGACGAGCAGTACTTC.

The V and J genes are TRBV30 and TRBJ1-2, with TRBD1 matching 8 bases. Unmatched junction bases numbered 8, after V lost 3 bases and J lost 8 bases. Germline lookup yields CDR1 GTSNPN and CDR2 SVGIG (reference sequence). The CDR3 covers 13 residues. The CDR3 here is CAWRGGTGGGYTF. DNA for the CDR3: TGTGCCTGGAGGGGAGGTACAGGGGGAGGCTACACCTTC.

The CDR3 DNA sequence: TGTGCCAGCAGTTTCCCGGCCAGGGGCCCTTACTTC. Its protein product is CASSFPARGPYF. The chain links TRBV28 to TRBJ2-7; possibly TRBD1 for D (6 bases). This CDR3 region has 12 residues. V dropped 3 bases and J dropped 13 bases, with 16 bases sitting between them. The germline V gene encodes CDR1 MDHEN and CDR2 SYDVKM.

The chain links TRBV6-1 to TRBJ2-3; 7 nucleotides agree with TRBD1. V lost 4 bases, J lost 12 bases, and 7 bases stayed unmatched. CDR1 is MNHNS and CDR2 is SASEGT in the germline V gene. CDR3 size: 12 residues. The CDR3 sequence is CASSVRGTDQYF. CDR3 coding DNA: TGTGCCAGCAGTGTCAGGGGGACCGACCAGTATTTT.

This clone occurred once. The CDR3 spells CASNADRVGNEQFF. In DNA form, the CDR3 reads TGTGCCAGCAATGCGGACAGGGTAGGGAATGAGCAGTTCTTC. V usage is TRBV28 and J usage is TRBJ2-1, with 8 bases aligning to TRBD1. The V and J ends lost 7 bases and 7 bases, in that order; junction bases with no gene match: 9. Looked up from germline, CDR1 is MDHEN and CDR2 is SYDVKM. The CDR3 consists of 14 residues.

This clone was seen only once. The chain links TRBV18 to TRBJ2-3; a weak D match, TRBD1 (5 bases). The germline V gene has CDR1 KGHSH and CDR2 LQKENI. Trimming took off 2 bases at V and 4 bases at J, with 10 bases between the two ends. CDR3 length equals 14 residues. In nucleotides, the CDR3 is TGTGCCAGCTCACCAGCAGGGAAACCAGATACGCAGTATTTT. This gives the protein CASSPAGKPDTQYF.

The J gene is TRBJ2-3, the V gene TRBV27; a possible D gene is TRBD1 (5 bases). Looked up from germline, CDR1 is MNHEY and CDR2 is SMNVEV (reference sequence). With 5 bases removed from V and 2 bases from J, the gap between germline ends came to 11 bases. The CDR3 is 14 residues long. CDR3 sequence: CASSPGMHTDTQYF. In DNA, the CDR3 is TGTGCCAGCAGTCCAGGGATGCACACAGATACGCAGTATTTT.

J is TRBJ2-7 and V is TRBV30; 9 bases are a match to TRBD1. V shed 2 bases, J shed 5 bases, and the junction held 7 bases outside the gene matches. This CDR3 is 14 amino acids long. From germline, CDR1 is GTSNPN and CDR2 SVGIG (reference sequence). CDR3 protein: CAWSRGQGINEQYF. The CDR3 DNA reads TGTGCCTGGAGTAGGGGACAGGGAATTAACGAGCAGTACTTC.

The chain combines TRBV18 with TRBJ1-5; no clear D. Trimming took 2 bases from V and 2 from J, leaving 10 bases between them. This CDR3 contains 15 residues. From germline, CDR1 is KGHSH and CDR2 LQKENI. The CDR3 spells CASSPEVQGNQPQHF. DNA for the CDR3: TGTGCCAGCTCACCAGAAGTCCAGGGCAATCAGCCCCAGCATTTT.

The chain joins TRBV6-4 to TRBJ1-2; 7 nucleotides agree with TRBD1. The V gene end was trimmed by 2 bases and the J gene end by 2 bases; junction bases not matched to a gene: 5. CDR3 size: 15 residues. From germline, CDR1 is MRHNA and CDR2 SNTAGT. The CDR3 protein is CASSDQSTGNYGYTF. Here the CDR3 DNA reads TGTGCCAGCAGTGACCAGTCGACAGGGAACTATGGCTACACCTTC.

Comments on this clone: The same CDR3 is also encoded by other DNA sequences in this sample. The chain couples TRBV5-1 to TRBJ1-1; TRBD1 agrees at 8 bases. The CDR3 loop spans 14 amino acids. The germline V gene has CDR1 SGHRS and CDR2 YFSETQ. V trimming: 4 bases; J trimming: 1 base; junction bases outside the gene matches: 3. The CDR3 is CASSIGTGNTEAFF. For the CDR3, the DNA is TGCGCCAGCAGCATCGGGACAGGGAACACTGAAGCTTTCTTT.

This sequence joins TRBV19 and TRBJ2-7, with 7 bases identical to TRBD1. V gave up 3 bases and J gave up 1 base; unmatched junction bases: 6. The CDR3 is 15 amino acids. Germline lookup yields CDR1 LNHDA and CDR2 SQIVND (reference sequence). Here the CDR3 reads CASSISGQASYEQYF. For the CDR3, the DNA is TGTGCCAGTAGTATCAGCGGACAGGCGTCCTACGAGCAGTACTTC.

V is TRBV9 and J is TRBJ2-1, with D perhaps matching TRBD1 (6 bases). Trimming pared 4 bases from V and 4 bases from J, leaving 15 bases between. Germline V gives CDR1 SGDLS, CDR2 YYNGEE. This CDR3 has 15 amino acids. The CDR3 DNA sequence: TGTGCCAGCAGCATCTTCGGGACATCTTACAATGAGCAGTTCTTC. Translating it yields CASSIFGTSYNEQFF.

The V gene is TRBV5-1, the J gene TRBJ2-5; no clear D. Germline V gives CDR1 SGHRS, CDR2 YFSETQ. Trimming removed 4 bases from V and 1 base from J, with 8 bases in between. There are 13 residues in the CDR3. The CDR3 coding sequence is TGCGCCAGCAGCAGAACTACCCAAGAGACCCAGTACTTC. Amino acids: CASSRTTQETQYF.

The chain recombines TRBV7-8 with TRBJ2-3; D is uncertain. This CDR3 region has 14 residues. Germline values: CDR1 SGHVS, CDR2 FQNEAQ. Trimming shortened V by 1 base and J by 2 bases, and 7 bases separated the two germline ends. The CDR3 protein is CASSLVSYTDTQYF. The CDR3 DNA follows: TGTGCCAGCAGCTTAGTTTCCTACACAGATACGCAGTATTTT.

The genes are TRBV5-4 and TRBJ2-5; TRBD2 aligns across 12 bases. CDR1 and CDR2 from the germline V gene are SGHNT and YYREEE (reference sequence). The CDR3 spans 15 residues. Trimming took 4 bases from V and 3 from J; bases not matched to a gene: 4. The CDR3 loop reads CASSTRLAGEETQYF. The CDR3 DNA reads TGTGCCAGCAGCACCAGACTAGCGGGAGAAGAGACCCAGTACTTC.

This clone was observed once. The chain has TRBV7-2 and TRBJ2-7; 10 bases are a match to TRBD2. V lost 4 bases, J lost 4 bases, and 13 bases stayed unmatched. The CDR3 is 17 amino acids. Per germline, CDR1 SGHTA and CDR2 FQGNSA. The CDR3 sequence is CASSYPWRGSGRYEQYF. CDR3 bases: TGTGCCAGCAGCTACCCCTGGAGGGGTAGCGGGAGGTACGAGCAGTACTTC.